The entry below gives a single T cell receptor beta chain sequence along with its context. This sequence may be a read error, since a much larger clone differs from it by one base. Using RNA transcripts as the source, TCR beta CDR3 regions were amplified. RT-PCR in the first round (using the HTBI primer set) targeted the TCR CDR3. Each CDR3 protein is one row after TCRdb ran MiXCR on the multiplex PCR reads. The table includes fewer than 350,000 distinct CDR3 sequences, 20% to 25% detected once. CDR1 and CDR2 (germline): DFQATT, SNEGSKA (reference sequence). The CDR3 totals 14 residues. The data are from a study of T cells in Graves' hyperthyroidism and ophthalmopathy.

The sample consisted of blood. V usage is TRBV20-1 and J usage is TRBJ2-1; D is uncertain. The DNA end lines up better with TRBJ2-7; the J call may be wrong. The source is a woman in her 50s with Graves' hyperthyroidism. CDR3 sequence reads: CSANRLRVSNEQYF. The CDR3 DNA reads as TGCAGTGCTAACCGGCTAAGGGTCAGCAATGAGCAGTACTTC.